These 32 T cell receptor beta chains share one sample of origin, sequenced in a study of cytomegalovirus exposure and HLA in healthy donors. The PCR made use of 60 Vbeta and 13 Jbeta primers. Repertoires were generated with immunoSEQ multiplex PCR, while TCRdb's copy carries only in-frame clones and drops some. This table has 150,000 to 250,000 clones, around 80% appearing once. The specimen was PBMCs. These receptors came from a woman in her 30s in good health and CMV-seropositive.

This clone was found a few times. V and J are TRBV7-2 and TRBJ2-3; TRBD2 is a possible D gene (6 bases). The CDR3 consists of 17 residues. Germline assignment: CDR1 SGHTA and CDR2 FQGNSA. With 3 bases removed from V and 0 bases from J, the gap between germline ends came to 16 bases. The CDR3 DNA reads TGTGCCAGCAGCTTGTACGGCGGGGCCACTAGCACAGATACGCAGTATTTT. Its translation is CASSLYGGATSTDTQYF.

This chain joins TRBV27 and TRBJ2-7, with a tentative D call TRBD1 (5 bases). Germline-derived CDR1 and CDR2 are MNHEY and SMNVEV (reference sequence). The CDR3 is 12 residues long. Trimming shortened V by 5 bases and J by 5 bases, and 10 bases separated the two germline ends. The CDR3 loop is CASSGAGNEQYF. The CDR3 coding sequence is TGTGCCAGCAGTGGAGCAGGGAACGAGCAGTACTTC.

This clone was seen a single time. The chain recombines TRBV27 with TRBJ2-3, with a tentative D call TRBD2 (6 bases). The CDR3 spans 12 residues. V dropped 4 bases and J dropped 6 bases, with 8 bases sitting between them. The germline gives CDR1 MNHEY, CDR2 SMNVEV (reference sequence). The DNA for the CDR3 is TGTGCCAGCAGTTCTGGGGGGGATACGCAGTATTTT. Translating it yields CASSSGGDTQYF.

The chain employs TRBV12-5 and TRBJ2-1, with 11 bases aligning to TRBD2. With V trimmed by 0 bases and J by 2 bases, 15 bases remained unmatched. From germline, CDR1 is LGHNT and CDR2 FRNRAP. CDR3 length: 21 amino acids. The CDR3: CASGLVVGLAGGPRAYNEQFF. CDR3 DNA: TGTGCTAGTGGTTTGGTAGTGGGTCTAGCGGGGGGCCCCCGGGCCTACAATGAGCAGTTCTTC.

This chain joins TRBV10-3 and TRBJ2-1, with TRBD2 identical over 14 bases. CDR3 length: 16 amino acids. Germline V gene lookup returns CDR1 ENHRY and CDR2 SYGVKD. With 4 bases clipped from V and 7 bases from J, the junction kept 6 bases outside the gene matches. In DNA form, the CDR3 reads TGTGCCATCAGTGGACGGGGGACTAGCGGGAGTAATGAGCAGTTCTTC. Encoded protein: CAISGRGTSGSNEQFF.

CDR3 loop: CASSSGQTETQYF. DNA of the CDR3: TGTGCCAGCAGCTCGGGACAGACAGAGACCCAGTACTTC. The J gene is TRBJ2-5, the V gene TRBV5-4; 7 bases line up with TRBD1. Germline V CDR1 and CDR2: SGHNT, YYREEE (reference sequence). J lost 4 bases, V lost 3 bases, and 3 bases had no gene match. This CDR3 has 13 residues.

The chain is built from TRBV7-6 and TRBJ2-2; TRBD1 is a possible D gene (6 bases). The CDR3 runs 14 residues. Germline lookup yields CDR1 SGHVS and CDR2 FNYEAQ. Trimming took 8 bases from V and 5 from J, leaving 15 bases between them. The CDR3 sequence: CASLAQGETGELFF. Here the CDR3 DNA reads TGTGCCAGCCTAGCACAGGGAGAAACCGGGGAGCTGTTTTTT.

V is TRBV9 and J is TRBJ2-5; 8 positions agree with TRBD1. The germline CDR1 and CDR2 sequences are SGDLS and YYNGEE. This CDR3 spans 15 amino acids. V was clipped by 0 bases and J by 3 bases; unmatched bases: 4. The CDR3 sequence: CASSVGTGFKETQYF. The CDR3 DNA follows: TGTGCCAGCAGCGTAGGGACAGGGTTTAAAGAGACCCAGTACTTC.

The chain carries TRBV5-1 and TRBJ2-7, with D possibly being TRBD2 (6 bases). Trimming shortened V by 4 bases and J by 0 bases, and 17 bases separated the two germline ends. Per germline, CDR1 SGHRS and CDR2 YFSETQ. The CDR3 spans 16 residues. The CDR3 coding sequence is TGCGCCAGCAGCGGGGGGTGGCAGACAAGCTCCTACGAGCAGTACTTC. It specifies CASSGGWQTSSYEQYF.

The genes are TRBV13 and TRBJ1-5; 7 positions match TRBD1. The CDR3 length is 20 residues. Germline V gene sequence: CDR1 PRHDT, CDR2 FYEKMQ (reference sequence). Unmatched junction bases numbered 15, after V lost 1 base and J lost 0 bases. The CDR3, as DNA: TGTGCCAGCAGCTTAGTCACGACAGGGCCTCCCCGAGATAGCAATCAGCCCCAGCATTTT. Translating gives CASSLVTTGPPRDSNQPQHF.

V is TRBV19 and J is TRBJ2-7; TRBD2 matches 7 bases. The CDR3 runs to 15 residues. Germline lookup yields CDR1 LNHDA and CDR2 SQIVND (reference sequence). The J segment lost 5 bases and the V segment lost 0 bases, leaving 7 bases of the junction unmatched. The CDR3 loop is CASSIDAGAGNEQYF. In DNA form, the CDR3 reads TGTGCCAGTAGTATAGATGCGGGAGCTGGGAACGAGCAGTACTTC.

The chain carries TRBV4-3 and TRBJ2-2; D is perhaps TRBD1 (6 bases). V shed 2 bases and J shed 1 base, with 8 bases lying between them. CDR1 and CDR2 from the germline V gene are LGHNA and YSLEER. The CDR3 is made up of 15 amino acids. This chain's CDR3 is CASSQIQGNTGELFF. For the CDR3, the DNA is TGCGCCAGCAGCCAAATACAGGGGAACACCGGGGAGCTGTTTTTT.

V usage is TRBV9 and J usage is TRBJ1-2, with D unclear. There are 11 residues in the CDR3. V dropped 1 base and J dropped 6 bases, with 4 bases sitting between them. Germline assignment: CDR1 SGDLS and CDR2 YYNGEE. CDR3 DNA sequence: TGTGCCAGCAGCGTATCCGATGGCTACACCTTC. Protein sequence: CASSVSDGYTF.

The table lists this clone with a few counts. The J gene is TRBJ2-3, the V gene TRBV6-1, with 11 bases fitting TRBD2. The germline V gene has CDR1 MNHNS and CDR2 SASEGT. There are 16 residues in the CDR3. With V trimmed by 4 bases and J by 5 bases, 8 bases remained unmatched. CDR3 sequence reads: CASSARLAGLGDTQYF. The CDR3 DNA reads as TGTGCCAGCAGTGCGAGACTAGCGGGGCTTGGAGATACGCAGTATTTT.

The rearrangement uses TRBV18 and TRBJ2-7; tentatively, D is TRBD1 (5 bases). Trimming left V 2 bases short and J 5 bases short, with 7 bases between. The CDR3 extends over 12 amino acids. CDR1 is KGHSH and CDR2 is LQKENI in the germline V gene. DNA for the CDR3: TGTGCCAGCTCACCATCGACAGACGAGCAGTACTTC. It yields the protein CASSPSTDEQYF.

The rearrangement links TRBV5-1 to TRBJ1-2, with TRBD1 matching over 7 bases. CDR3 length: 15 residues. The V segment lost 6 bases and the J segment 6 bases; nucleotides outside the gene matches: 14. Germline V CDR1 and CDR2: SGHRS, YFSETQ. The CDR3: CASTGGTVGLDGYTF. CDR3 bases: TGCGCCAGCACAGGAGGGACAGTCGGACTCGATGGCTACACCTTC.

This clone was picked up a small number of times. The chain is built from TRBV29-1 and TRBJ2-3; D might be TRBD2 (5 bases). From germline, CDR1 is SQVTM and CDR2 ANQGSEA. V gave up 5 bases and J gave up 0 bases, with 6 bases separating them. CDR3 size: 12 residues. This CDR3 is CSVRGSTDTQYF. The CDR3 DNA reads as TGCAGCGTTCGGGGAAGCACAGATACGCAGTATTTT.

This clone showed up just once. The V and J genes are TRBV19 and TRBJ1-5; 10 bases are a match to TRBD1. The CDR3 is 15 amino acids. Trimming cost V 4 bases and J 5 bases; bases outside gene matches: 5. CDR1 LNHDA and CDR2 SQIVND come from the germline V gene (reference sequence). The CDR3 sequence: CASSTHGTGDQPQHF. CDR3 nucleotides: TGTGCCAGTAGTACCCACGGGACAGGGGATCAGCCCCAGCATTTT.

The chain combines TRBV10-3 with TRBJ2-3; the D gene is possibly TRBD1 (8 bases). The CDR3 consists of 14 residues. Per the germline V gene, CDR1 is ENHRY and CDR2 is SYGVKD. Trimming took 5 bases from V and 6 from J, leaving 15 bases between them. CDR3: CAISNGQGGDTQYF. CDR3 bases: TGTGCCATCAGTAATGGACAGGGAGGGGATACGCAGTATTTT.

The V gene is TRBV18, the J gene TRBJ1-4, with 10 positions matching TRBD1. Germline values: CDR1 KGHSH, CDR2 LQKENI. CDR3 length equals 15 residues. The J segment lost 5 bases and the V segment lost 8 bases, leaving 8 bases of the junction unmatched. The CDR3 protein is CASTRTGGKNEKLFF. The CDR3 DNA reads TGTGCCAGCACCCGGACAGGGGGGAAGAATGAAAAACTGTTTTTT.

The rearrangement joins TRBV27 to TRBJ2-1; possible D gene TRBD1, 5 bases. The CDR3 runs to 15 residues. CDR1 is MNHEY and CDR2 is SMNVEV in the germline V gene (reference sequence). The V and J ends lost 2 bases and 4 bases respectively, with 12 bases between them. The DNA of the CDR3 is TGTGCCAGCAGTTTAGGGGCCGCCCTGTACAATGAGCAGTTCTTC. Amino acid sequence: CASSLGAALYNEQFF.

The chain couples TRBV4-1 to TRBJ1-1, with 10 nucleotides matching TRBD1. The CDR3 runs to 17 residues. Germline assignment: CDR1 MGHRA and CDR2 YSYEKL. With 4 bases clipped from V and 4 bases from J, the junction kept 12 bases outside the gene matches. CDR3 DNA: TGCGCCAGCAGCCCCGGGACAGGGGTGGTGAGAGGCACTGAAGCTTTCTTT. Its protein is CASSPGTGVVRGTEAFF.

This CDR3 reads CASRGETTEAFF. The CDR3 DNA is TGTGCCAGCAGAGGGGAAACGACTGAAGCTTTCTTT. The V gene is TRBV5-4, the J gene TRBJ1-1; TRBD1 is a possible D gene (5 bases). The CDR3 consists of 12 residues. Germline V gene data show CDR1 as SGHNT and CDR2 as YYREEE (reference sequence). V was pared by 5 bases and J by 5 bases, with 10 bases between.

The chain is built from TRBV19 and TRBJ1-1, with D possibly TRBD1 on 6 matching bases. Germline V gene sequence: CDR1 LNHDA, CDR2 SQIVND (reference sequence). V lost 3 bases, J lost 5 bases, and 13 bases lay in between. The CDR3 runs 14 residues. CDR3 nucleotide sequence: TGTGCCAGTAGTATTGCAGGGCAGGGGACTGAAGCTTTCTTT. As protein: CASSIAGQGTEAFF. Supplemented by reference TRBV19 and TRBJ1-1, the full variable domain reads DGGITQSPKYLFRKEGQNVTLSCEQNLNHDAMYWYRQDPGQGLRLIYYSQIVNDFQKGDIAEGYSVSREKKESFPLTVTSAQKNPTAFYLCASSIAGQGTEAFFGQGTRLTVV.

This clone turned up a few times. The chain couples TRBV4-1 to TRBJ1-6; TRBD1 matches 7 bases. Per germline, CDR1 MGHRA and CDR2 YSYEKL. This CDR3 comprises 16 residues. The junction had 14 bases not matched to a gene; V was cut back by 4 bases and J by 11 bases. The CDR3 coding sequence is TGCGCCAGCAGCCTTCAAGCCAGGGACAGCATAACACCCCTCCACTTT. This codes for CASSLQARDSITPLHF.

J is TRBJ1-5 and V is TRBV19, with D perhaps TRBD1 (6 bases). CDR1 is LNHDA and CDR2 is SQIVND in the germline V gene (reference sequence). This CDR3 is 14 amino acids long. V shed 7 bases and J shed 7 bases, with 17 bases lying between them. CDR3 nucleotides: TGTGCCAGTACCGATGGGGGGGGCTGGCAGCCCCAGCATTTT. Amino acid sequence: CASTDGGGWQPQHF.

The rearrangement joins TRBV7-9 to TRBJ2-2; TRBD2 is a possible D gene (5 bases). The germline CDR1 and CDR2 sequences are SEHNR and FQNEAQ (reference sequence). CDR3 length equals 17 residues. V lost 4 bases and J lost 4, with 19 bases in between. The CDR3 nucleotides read TGTGCCAGCAGCTCCCATCTGAGCGGAGCAGGCACCGGGGAGCTGTTTTTT. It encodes CASSSHLSGAGTGELFF. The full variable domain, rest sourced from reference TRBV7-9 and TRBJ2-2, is DTGVSQNPRHKITKRGQNVTFRCDPISEHNRLYWYRQTLGQGPEFLTYFQNEAQLEKSRLLSDRFSAERPKGSFSTLEIQRTEQGDSAMYLCASSSHLSGAGTGELFFGEGSRLTVL.

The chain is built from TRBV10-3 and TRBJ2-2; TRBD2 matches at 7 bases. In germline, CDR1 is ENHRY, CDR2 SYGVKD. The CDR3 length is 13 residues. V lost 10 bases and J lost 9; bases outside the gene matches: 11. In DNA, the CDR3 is TGTGCCACGCAGACTAGCTCAGACCGGGAGCTGTTTTTT. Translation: CATQTSSDRELFF.

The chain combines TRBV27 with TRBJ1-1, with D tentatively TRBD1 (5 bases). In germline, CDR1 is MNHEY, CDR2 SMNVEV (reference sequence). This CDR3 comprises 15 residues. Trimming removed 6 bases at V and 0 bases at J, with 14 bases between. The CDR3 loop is CASSPTRQMNTEAFF. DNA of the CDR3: TGTGCCAGCAGCCCGACCAGACAGATGAACACTGAAGCTTTCTTT.

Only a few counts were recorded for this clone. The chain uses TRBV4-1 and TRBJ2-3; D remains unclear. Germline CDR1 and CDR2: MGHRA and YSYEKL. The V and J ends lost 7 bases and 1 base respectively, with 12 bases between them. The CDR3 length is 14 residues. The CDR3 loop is CASTFVAGTDTQYF. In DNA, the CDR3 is TGCGCCAGCACCTTTGTGGCTGGCACAGATACGCAGTATTTT.

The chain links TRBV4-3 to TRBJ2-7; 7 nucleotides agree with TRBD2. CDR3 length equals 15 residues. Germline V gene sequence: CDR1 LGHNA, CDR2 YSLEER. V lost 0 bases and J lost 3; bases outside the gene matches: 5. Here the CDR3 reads CASSQDGGGSYEQYF. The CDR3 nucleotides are TGCGCCAGCAGCCAAGATGGAGGCGGGAGCTACGAGCAGTACTTC.

CDR3 nucleotides: TGTGCCAGCAGTGAAGTAGGACGGGGGGAAGCTTTCTTT. This translates into CASSEVGRGEAFF. V gene TRBV6-1 combines with J gene TRBJ1-1, with D perhaps matching TRBD1 (5 bases). V shed 1 base and J shed 8 bases, with 11 bases lying between them. The V gene's germline CDR1 is MNHNS and CDR2 SASEGT. The CDR3 is made up of 13 amino acids.